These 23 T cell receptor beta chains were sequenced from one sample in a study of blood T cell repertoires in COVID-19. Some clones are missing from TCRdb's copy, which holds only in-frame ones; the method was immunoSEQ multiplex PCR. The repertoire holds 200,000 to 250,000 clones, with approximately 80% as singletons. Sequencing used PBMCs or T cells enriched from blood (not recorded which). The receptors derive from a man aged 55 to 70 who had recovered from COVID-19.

The CDR3 is CASSLQGSITEAFF. The CDR3 DNA reads TGCGCCAGCAGCTTACAGGGATCGATCACTGAAGCTTTCTTT. The J gene is TRBJ1-1, the V gene TRBV5-1, with D maybe TRBD1 (6 bases). The CDR3 is 14 residues long. Per germline, CDR1 SGHRS and CDR2 YFSETQ. Trimming took 2 bases from V and 4 from J, leaving 12 bases between them.

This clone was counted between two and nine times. The CDR3 DNA is TGTGCCAGCATCCTAACAGGGGTGAACACTGAAGCTTTCTTT. This codes for CASILTGVNTEAFF. The gene calls are TRBV7-9 and TRBJ1-1; TRBD1 agrees at 7 bases. Per germline, CDR1 SEHNR and CDR2 FQNEAQ (reference sequence). This CDR3 region has 14 residues. With V trimmed by 7 bases and J by 0 bases, 5 bases remained unmatched.

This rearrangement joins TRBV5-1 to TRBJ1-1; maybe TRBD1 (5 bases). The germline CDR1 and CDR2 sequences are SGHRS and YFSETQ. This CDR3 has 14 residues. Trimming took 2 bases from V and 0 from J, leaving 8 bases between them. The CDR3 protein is CASSLTGLNTEAFF. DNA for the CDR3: TGCGCCAGCAGCTTAACAGGCTTGAACACTGAAGCTTTCTTT.

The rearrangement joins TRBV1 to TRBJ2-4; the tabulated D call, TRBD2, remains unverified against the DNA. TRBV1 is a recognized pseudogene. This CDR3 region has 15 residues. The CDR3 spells CTSRLAGAVKNIQYF. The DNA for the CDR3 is TGCACCAGCAGACTAGCGGGGGCCGTCAAAAACATTCAGTACTTC.

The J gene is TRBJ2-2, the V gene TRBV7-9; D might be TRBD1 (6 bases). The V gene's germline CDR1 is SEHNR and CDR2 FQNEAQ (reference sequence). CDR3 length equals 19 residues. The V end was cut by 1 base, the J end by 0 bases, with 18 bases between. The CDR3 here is CASSLGLVWGPSNTGELFF. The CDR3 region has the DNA TGTGCCAGCAGCTTAGGGCTGGTGTGGGGGCCCTCGAACACCGGGGAGCTGTTTTTT.

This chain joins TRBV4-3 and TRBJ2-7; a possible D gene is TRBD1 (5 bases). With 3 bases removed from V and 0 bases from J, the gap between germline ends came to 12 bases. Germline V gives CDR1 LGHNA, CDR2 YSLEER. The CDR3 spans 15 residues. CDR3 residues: CASSQTVGVSYEQYF. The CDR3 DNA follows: TGCGCCAGCAGCCAGACAGTGGGTGTCTCCTACGAGCAGTACTTC.

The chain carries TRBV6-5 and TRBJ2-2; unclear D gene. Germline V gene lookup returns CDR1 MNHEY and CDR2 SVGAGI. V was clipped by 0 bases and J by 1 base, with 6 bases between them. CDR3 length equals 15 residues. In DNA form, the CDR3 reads TGTGCCAGCAGTTACTCGCGAGTGAACACCGGGGAGCTGTTTTTT. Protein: CASSYSRVNTGELFF.

The CDR3 DNA sequence: TGTGCCAGCTCATCTCCTTCCTACGAGCAGTACTTC. This translates into CASSSPSYEQYF. The chain is built from TRBV18 and TRBJ2-7; D remains ambiguous. The germline V and J ends were trimmed by 5 bases and 1 base, with 6 bases remaining between them. Germline V CDR1 and CDR2: KGHSH, LQKENI. The CDR3 totals 12 residues.

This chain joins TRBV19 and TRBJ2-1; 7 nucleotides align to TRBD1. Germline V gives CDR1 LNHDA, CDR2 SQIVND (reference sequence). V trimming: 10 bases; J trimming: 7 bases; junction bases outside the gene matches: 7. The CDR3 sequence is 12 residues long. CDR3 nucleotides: TGTGCCACGGGACAGCTAGCTAATGAGCAGTTCTTC. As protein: CATGQLANEQFF.

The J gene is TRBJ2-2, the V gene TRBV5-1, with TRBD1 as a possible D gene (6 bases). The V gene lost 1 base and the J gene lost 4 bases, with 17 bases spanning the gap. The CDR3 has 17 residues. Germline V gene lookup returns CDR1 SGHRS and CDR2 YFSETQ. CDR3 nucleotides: TGCGCCAGCAGCTTGTTCTCCCAGGGGTCGGGCACCGGGGAGCTGTTTTTT. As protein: CASSLFSQGSGTGELFF.

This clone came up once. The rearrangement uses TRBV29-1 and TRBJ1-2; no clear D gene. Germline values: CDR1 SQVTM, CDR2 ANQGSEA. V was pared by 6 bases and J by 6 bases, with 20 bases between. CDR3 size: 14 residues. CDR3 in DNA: TGCAGCGTACTTACCTCCGGGGAACACAATGGCTACACCTTC. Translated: CSVLTSGEHNGYTF.

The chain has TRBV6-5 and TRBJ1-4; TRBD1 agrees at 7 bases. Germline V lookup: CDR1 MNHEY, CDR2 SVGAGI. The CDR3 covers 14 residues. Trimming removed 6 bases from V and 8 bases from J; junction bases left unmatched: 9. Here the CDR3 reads CASRSTGDREKLFF. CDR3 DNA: TGTGCCAGCAGGTCCACAGGGGACAGAGAAAAACTGTTTTTT.

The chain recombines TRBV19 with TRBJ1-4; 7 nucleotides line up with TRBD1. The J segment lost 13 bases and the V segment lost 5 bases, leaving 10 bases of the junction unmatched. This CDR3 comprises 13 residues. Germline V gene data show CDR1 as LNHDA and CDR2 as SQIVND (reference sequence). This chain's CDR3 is CASSVNKGQRLFF. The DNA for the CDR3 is TGTGCCAGTAGTGTAAATAAGGGACAGAGACTGTTTTTT.

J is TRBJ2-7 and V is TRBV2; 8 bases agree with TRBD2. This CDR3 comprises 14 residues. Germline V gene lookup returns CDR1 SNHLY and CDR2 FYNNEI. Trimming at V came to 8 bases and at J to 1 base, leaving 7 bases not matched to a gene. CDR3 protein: CASSGGRRSYEQYF. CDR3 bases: TGTGCCAGCTCGGGGGGGCGTAGGTCCTACGAGCAGTACTTC.

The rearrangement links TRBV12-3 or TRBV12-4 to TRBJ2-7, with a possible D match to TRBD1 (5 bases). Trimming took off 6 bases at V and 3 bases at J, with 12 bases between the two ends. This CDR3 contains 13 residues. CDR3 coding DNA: TGTGCCAGCAGACTTCAAACAGGCTACGAGCAGTACTTC. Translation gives CASRLQTGYEQYF.

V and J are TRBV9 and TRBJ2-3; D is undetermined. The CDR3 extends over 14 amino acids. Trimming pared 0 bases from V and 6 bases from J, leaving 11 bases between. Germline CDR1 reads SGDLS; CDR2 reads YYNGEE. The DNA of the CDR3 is TGTGCCAGCAGCGTAGTAGGAGTCCCCGATACGCAGTATTTT. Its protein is CASSVVGVPDTQYF.

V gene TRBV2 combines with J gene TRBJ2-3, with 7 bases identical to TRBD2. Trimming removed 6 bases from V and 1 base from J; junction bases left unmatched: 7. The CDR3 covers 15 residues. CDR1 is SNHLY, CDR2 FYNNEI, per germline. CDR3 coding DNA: TGTGCCAGCAGGGCCTGGGGGGGAGGCACAGATACGCAGTATTTT. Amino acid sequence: CASRAWGGGTDTQYF.

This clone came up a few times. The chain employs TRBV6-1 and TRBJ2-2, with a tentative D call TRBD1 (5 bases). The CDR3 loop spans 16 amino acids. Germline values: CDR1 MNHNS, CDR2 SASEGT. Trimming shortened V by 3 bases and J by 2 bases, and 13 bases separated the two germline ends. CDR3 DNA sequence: TGTGCCAGCAGTGAGGCAGGGTCCAGTAACACCGGGGAGCTGTTTTTT. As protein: CASSEAGSSNTGELFF.

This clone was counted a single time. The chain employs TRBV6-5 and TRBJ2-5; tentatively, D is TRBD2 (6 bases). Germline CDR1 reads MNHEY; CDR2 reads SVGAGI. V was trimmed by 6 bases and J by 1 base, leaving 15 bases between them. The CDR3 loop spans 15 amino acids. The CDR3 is CASSLGISGQETQYF. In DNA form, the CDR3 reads TGTGCCAGCAGCTTAGGGATTAGCGGCCAAGAGACCCAGTACTTC.

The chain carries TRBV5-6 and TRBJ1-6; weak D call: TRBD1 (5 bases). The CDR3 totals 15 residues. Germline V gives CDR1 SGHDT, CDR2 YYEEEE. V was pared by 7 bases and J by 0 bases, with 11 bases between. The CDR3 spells CASGPGGSYNSPLHF. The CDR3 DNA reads TGTGCCAGCGGCCCCGGGGGCTCCTATAATTCACCCCTCCACTTT.

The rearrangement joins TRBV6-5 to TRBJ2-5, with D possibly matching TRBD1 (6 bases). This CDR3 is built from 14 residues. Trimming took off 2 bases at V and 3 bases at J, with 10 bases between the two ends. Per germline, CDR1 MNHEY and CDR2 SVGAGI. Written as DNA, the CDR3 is TGTGCCAGCAGTTACAATCACAGGGAAGAGACCCAGTACTTC. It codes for CASSYNHREETQYF.

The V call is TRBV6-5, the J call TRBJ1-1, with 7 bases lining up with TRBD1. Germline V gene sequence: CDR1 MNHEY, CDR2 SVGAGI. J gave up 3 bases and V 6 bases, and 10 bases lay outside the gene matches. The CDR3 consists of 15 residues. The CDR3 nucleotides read TGTGCCAGCAGATTAAACAGGGGAGCGGACACTGAAGCTTTCTTT. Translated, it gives CASRLNRGADTEAFF.

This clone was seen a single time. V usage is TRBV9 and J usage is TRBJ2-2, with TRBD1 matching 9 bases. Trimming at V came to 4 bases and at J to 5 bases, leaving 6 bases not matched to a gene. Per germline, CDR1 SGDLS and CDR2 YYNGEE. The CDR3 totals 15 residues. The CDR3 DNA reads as TGTGCCAGCAGCCCCCGGGACAGGGAAACCGGGGAGCTGTTTTTT. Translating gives CASSPRDRETGELFF. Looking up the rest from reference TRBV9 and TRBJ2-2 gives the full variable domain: DSGVTQTPKHLITATGQRVTLRCSPRSGDLSVYWYQQSLDQGLQFLIQYYNGEERAKGNILERFSAQQFPDLHSELNLSSLELGDSALYFCASSPRDRETGELFFGEGSRLTVL.